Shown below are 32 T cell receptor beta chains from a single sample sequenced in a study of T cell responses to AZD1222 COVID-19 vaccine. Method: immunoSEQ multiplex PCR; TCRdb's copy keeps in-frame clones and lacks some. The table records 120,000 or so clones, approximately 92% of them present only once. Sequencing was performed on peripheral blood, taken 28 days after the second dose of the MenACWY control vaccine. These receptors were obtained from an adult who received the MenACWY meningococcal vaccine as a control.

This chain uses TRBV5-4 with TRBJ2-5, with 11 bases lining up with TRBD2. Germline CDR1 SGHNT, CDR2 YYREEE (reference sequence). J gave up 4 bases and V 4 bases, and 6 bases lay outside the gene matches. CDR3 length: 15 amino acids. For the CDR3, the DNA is TGTGCCAGCAGCCCGTCTAGCGGGAGGAGAGAGACCCAGTACTTC. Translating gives CASSPSSGRRETQYF.

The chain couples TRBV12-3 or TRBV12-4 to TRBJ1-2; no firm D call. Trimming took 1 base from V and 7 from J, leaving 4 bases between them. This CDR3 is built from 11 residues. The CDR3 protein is CASSLGLGYTF. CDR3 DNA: TGTGCCAGCAGTTTAGGTCTTGGCTACACCTTC.

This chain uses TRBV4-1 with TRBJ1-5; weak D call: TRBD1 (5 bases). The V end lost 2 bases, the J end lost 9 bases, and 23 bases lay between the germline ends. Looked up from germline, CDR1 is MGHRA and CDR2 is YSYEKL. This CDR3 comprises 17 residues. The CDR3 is CASSQTGVGGAERPQHF. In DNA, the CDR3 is TGCGCCAGCAGCCAAACGGGGGTGGGAGGGGCTGAACGGCCCCAGCATTTT.

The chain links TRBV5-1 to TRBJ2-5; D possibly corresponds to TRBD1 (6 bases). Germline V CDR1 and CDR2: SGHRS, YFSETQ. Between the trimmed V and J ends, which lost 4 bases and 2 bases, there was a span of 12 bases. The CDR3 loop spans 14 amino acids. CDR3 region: CASSPIRGQETQYF. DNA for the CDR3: TGCGCCAGCAGCCCGATCAGGGGACAAGAGACCCAGTACTTC.

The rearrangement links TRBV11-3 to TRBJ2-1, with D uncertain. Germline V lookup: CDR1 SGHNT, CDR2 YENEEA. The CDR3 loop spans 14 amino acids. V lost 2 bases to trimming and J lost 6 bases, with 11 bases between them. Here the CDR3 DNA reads TGTGCCAGCAGCTTAAAGGGTTCAGGCAATGAGCAGTTCTTC. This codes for CASSLKGSGNEQFF.

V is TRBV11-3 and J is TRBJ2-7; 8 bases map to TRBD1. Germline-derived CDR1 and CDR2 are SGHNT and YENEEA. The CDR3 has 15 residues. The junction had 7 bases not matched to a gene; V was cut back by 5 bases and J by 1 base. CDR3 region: CASSPGGGESYEQYF. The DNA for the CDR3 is TGTGCCAGCAGCCCAGGGGGCGGCGAATCCTACGAGCAGTACTTC.

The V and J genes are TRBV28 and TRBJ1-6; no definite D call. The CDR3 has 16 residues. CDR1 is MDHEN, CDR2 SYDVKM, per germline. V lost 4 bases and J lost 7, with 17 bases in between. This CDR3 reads CASSSPLGSDNSPLHF. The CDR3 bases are TGTGCCAGCAGTTCCCCGCTGGGCAGTGACAATTCACCCCTCCACTTT. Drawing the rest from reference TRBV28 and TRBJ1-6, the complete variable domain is DVKVTQSSRYLVKRTGEKVFLECVQDMDHENMFWYRQDPGLGLRLIYFSYDVKMKEKGDIPEGYSVSREKKERFSLILESASTNQTSMYLCASSSPLGSDNSPLHFGNGTRLTVT.

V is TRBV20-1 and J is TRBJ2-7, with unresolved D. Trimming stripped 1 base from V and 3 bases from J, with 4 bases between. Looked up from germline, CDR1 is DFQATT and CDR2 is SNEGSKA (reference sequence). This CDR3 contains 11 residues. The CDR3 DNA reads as TGCAGTGCTAGAGGAGACTACGAGCAGTACTTC. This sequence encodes CSARGDYEQYF.

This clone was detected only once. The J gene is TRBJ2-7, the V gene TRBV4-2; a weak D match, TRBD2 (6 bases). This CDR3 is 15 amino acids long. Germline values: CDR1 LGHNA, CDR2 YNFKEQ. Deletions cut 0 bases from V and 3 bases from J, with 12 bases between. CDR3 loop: CASSQDWASDYEQYF. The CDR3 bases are TGTGCCAGCAGCCAAGATTGGGCTAGCGACTACGAGCAGTACTTC.

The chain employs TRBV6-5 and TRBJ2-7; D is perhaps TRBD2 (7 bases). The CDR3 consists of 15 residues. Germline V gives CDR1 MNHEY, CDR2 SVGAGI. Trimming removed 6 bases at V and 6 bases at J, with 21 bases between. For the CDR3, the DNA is TGTGCCAGCAGCGGCCTCTGGGGGGGGGCGGGCGAGCAGTACGTC. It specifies CASSGLWGGAGEQYV.

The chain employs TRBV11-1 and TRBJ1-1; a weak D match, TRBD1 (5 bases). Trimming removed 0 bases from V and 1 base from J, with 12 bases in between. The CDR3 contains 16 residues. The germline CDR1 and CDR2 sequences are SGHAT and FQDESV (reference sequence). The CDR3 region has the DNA TGTGCCAGCAGCTTAGCGCCCCGGACAAGGAACACTGAAGCTTTCTTT. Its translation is CASSLAPRTRNTEAFF.

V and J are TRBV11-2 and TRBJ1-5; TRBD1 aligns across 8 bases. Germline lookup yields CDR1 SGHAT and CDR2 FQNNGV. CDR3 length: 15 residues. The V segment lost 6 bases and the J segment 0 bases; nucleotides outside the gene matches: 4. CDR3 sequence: CASSLTGDSNQPQHF. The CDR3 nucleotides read TGTGCCAGCAGTTTGACAGGGGATAGCAATCAGCCCCAGCATTTT.

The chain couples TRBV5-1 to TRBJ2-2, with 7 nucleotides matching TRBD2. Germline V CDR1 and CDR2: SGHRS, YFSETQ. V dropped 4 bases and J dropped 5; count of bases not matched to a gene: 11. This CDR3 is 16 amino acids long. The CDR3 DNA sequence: TGCGCCAGCAGCCGCAGCCGGGACTACAAGACCGGGGAGCTGTTTTTT. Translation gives CASSRSRDYKTGELFF.

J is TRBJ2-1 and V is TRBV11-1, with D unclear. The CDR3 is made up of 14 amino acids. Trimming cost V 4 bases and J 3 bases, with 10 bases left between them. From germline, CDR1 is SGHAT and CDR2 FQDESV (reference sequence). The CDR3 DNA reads TGTGCCAGCAGCTGGGTACAGAACTACAATGAGCAGTTCTTC. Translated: CASSWVQNYNEQFF.

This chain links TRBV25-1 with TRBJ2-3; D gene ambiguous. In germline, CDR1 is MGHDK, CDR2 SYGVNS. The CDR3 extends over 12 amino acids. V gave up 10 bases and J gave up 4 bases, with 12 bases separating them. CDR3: CANFRHPDTQYF. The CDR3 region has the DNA TGTGCCAACTTTCGGCACCCAGATACGCAGTATTTT.

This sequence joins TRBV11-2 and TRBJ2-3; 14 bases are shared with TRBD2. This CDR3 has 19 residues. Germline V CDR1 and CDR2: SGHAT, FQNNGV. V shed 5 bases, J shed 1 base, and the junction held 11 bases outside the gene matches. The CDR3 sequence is CASSPPPGLAGAGTDTQYF. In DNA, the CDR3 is TGTGCCAGCAGCCCACCTCCGGGACTAGCGGGGGCCGGCACAGATACGCAGTATTTT.

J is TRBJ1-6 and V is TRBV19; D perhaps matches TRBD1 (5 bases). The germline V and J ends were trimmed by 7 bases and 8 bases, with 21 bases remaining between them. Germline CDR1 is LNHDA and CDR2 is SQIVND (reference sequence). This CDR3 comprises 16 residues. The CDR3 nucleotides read TGTGCCAGTATAATACGGGACCCGGGAGACTATTCACCCCTCCACTTT. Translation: CASIIRDPGDYSPLHF. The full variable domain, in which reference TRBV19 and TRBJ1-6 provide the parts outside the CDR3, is DGGITQSPKYLFRKEGQNVTLSCEQNLNHDAMYWYRQDPGQGLRLIYYSQIVNDFQKGDIAEGYSVSREKKESFPLTVTSAQKNPTAFYLCASIIRDPGDYSPLHFGNGTRLTVT.

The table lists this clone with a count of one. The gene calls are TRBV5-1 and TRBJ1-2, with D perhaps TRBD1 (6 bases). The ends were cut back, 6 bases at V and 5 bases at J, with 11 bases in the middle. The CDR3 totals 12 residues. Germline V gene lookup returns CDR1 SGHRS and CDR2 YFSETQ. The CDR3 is CASTRDNYGYTF. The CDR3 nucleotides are TGCGCCAGCACTCGGGACAATTATGGCTACACCTTC.

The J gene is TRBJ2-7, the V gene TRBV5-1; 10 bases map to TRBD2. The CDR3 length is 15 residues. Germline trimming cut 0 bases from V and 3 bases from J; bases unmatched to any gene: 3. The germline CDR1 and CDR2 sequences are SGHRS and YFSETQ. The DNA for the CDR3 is TGCGCCAGCAGCTTGGGCCCTAGCGGGAGCTACGAGCAGTACTTC. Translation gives CASSLGPSGSYEQYF.

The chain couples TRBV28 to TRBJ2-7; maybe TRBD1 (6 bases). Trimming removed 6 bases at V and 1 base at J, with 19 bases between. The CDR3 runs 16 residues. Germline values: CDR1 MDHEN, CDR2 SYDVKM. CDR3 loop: CASSLRPRDISYEQYF. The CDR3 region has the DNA TGTGCCAGCAGCCTTCGGCCCCGGGACATTTCCTACGAGCAGTACTTC. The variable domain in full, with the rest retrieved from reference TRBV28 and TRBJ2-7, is DVKVTQSSRYLVKRTGEKVFLECVQDMDHENMFWYRQDPGLGLRLIYFSYDVKMKEKGDIPEGYSVSREKKERFSLILESASTNQTSMYLCASSLRPRDISYEQYFGPGTRLTVT.

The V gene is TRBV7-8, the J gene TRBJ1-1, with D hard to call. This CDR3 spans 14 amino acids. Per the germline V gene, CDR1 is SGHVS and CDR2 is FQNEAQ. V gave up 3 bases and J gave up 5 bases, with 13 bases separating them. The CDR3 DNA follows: TGTGCCAGCAGCTTCGTCAGTTTAGGGACTGAAGCTTTCTTT. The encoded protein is CASSFVSLGTEAFF.

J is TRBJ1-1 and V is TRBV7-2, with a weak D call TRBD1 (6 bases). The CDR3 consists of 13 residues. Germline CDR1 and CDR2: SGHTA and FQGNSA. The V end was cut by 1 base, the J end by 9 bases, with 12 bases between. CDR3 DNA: TGTGCCAGCAGCTTAGAGGAGGGGACAAAAGCTTTCTTT. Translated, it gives CASSLEEGTKAFF. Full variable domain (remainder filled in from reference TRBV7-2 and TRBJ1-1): GAGVSQSPSNKVTEKGKDVELRCDPISGHTALYWYRQSLGQGLEFLIYFQGNSAPDKSGLPSDRFSAERTGGSVSTLTIQRTQQEDSAVYLCASSLEEGTKAFFGQGTRLTVV.

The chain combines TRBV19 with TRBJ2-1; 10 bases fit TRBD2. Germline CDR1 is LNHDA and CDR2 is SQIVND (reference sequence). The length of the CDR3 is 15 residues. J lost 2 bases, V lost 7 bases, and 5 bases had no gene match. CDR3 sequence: CASTRLAGAYNEQFF. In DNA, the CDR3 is TGTGCCAGTACTCGACTAGCGGGCGCCTACAATGAGCAGTTCTTC.

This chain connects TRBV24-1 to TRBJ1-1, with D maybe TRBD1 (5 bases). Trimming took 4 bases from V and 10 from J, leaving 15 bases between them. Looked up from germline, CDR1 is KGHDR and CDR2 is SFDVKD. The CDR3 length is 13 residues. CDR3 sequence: CATSEGPEVGAFF. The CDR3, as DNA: TGTGCCACCAGTGAGGGACCCGAGGTGGGAGCTTTCTTT.

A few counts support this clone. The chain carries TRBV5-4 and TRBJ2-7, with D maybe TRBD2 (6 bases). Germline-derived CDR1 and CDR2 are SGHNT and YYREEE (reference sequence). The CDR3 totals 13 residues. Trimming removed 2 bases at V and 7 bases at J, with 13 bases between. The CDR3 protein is CASSFRGVEEQYF. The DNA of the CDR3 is TGTGCCAGCAGCTTTCGCGGGGTAGAGGAGCAGTACTTC.

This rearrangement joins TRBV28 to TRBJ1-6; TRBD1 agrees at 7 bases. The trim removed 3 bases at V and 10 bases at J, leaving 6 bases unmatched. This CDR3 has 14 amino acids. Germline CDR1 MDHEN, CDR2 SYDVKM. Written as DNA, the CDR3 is TGTGCCAGCAGTTTTCGAGGGGGCAGGTCACCCCTCCACTTT. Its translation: CASSFRGGRSPLHF.

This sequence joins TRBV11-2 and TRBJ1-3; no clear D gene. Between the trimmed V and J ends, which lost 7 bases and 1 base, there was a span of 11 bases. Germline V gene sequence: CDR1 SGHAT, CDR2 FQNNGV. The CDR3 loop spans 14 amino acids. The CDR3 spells CASTGWGSGNTIYF. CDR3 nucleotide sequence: TGTGCCAGCACCGGGTGGGGATCTGGAAACACCATATATTTT.

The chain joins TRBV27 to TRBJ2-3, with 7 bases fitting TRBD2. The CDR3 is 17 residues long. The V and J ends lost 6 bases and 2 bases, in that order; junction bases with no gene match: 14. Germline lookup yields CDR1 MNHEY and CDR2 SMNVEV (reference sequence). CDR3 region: CASRLDLGAGTTDTQYF. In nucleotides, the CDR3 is TGTGCCAGCAGGCTAGATTTGGGAGCGGGAACCACAGATACGCAGTATTTT.

The DNA of the CDR3 is TGTGCCAGCAGCGACAGTGCAAGAGAAGTCGGTGAGCAGTTCTTC. Its translation: CASSDSAREVGEQFF. The chain links TRBV28 to TRBJ2-1; D is possibly TRBD1 (5 bases). This CDR3 has 15 amino acids. The V end lost 6 bases, the J end lost 9 bases, and 21 bases lay between the germline ends. From germline, CDR1 is MDHEN and CDR2 SYDVKM.

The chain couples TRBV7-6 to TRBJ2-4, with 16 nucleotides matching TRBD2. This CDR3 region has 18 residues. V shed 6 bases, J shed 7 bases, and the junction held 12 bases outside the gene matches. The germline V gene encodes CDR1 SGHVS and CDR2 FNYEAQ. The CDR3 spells CASRQPGLAGGPKNIQYF. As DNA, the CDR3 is TGTGCCAGCAGACAACCGGGACTAGCGGGGGGGCCGAAGAACATTCAGTACTTC.

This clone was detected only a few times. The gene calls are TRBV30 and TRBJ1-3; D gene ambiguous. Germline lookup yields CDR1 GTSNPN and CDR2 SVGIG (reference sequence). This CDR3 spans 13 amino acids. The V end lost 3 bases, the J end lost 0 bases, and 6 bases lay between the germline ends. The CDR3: CAWSAYSGNTIYF. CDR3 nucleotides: TGTGCCTGGAGCGCCTACTCTGGAAACACCATATATTTT.

The CDR3 nucleotides read TGCGCCAGCAGTCCTTCAATCGGGGGGGGACAGGCGCCCTACAATGAGCAGTTCTTC. This translates into CASSPSIGGGQAPYNEQFF. The J gene is TRBJ2-1, the V gene TRBV23-1; perhaps D is TRBD1 or TRBD2 (8 bases each). TRBV23-1 has ORF status, its function being uncertain. The CDR3 runs to 19 residues. The germline V and J ends were trimmed by 4 bases and 2 bases, with 24 bases remaining between them.